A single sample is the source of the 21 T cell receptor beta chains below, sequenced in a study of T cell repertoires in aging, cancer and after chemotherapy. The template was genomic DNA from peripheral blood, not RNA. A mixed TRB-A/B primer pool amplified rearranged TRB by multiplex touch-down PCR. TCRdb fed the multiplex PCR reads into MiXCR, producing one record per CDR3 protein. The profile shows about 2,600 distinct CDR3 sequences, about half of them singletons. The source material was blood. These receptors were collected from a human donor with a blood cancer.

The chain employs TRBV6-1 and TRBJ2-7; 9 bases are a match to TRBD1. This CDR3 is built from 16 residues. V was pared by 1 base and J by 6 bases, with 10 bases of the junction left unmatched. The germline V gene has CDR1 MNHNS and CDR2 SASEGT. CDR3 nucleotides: TGTGCCAGCAGTGAAGAATGTAACAGGGGGCTCGTCGAGCAGTACTTC. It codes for CASSEECNRGLVEQYF.

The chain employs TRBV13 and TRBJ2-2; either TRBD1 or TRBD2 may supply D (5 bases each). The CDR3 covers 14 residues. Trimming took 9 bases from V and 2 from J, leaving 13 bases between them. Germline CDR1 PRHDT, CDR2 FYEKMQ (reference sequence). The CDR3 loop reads CASRTRGNTGELFF. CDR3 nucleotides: TGTGCCAGTAGAACCCGGGGCAACACCGGGGAGCTGTTTTTT. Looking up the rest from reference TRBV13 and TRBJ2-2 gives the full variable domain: AAGVIQSPRHLIKEKRETATLKCYPIPRHDTVYWYQQGPGQDPQFLISFYEKMQSDKGSIPDRFSAQQFSDYHSELNMSSLELGDSALYFCASRTRGNTGELFFGEGSRLTVL.

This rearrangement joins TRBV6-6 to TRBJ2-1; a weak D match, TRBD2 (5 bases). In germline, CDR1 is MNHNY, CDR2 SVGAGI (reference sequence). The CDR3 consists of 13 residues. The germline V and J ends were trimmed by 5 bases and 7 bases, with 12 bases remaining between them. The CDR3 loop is CASSTGKVNEQFF. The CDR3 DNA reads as TGTGCCAGCAGTACGGGGAAAGTGAATGAGCAGTTCTTC.

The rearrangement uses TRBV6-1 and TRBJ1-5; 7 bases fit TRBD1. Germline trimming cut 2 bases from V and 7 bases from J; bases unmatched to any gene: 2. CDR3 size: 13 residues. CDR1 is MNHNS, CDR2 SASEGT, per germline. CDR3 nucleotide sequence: TGTGCCAGCAGTGAACAGGGGGGACAGCCCCAGCATTTT. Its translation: CASSEQGGQPQHF.

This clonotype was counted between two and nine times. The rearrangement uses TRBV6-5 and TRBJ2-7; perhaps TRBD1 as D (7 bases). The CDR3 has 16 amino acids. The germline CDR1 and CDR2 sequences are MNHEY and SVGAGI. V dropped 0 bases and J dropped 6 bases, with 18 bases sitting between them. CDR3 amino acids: CASSYSGGGSGGEQYF. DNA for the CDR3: TGTGCCAGCAGTTACTCGGGTGGAGGGTCAGGGGGCGAGCAGTACTTC.

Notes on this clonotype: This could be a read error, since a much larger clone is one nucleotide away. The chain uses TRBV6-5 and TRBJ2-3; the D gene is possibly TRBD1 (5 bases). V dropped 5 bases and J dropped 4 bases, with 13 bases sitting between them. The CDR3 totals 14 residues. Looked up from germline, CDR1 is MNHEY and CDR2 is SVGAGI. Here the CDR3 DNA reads TGTGCCAGCAGTCCTACTCGACAGTCAGATACGCAGTATTTT. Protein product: CASSPTRQSDTQYF.

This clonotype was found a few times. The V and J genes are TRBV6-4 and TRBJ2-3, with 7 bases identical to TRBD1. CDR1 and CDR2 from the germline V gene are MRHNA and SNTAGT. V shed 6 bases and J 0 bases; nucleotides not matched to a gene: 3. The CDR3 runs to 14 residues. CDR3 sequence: CASSLGQSTDTQYF. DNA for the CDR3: TGTGCCAGCAGCCTGGGACAGAGCACAGATACGCAGTATTTT.

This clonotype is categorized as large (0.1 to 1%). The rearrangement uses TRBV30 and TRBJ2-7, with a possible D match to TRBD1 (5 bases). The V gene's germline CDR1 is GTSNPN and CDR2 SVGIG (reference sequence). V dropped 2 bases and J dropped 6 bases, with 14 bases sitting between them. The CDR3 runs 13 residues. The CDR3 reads CAWSSFQGSEQYF. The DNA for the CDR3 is TGTGCCTGGAGTTCATTTCAGGGCTCCGAGCAGTACTTC.

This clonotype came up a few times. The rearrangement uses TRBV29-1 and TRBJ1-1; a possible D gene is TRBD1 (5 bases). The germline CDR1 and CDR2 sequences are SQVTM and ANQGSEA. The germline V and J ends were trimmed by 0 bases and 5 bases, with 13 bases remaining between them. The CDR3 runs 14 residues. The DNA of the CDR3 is TGCAGCGTTGAAGATCGGGGGTTGGGGACTGAAGCTTTCTTT. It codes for CSVEDRGLGTEAFF.

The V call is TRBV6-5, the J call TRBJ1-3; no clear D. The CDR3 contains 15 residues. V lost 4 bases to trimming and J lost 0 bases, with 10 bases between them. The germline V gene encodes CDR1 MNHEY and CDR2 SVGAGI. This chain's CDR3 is CASSLDGLSGNTIYF. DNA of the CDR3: TGTGCCAGCAGTTTAGACGGGCTCTCTGGAAACACCATATATTTT.

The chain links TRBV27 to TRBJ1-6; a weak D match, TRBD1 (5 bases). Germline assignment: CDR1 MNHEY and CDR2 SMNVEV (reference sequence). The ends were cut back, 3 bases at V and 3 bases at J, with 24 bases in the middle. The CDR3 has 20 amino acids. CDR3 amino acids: CASSLGGHRPEKIYNSPLHF. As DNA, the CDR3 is TGTGCCAGCAGTTTGGGCGGACACCGACCCGAAAAAATCTATAATTCACCCCTCCACTTT.

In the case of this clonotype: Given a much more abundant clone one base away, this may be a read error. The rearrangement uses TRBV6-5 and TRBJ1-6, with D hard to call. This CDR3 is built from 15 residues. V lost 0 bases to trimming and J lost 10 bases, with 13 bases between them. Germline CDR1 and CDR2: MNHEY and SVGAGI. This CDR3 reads CASSYSRVLRSPLHF. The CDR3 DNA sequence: TGTGCCAGCAGTTACTCACGGGTTCTTAGGTCACCCCTCCACTTT.

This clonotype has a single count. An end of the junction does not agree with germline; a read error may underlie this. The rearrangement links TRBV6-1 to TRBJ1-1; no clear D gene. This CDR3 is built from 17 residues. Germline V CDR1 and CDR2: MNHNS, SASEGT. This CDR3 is CAISEWAGSGRPTEAFF. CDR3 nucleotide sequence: TGTGCCATCAGTGAGTGGGCAGGATCCGGGAGACCCACTGAAGCTTTCTTT.

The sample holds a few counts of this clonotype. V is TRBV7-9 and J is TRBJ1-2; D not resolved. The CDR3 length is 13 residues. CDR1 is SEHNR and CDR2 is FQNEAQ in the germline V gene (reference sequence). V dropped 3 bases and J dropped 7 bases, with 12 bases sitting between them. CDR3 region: CASSFVWGFGYTF. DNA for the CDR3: TGTGCCAGCAGCTTCGTATGGGGATTTGGCTACACCTTC. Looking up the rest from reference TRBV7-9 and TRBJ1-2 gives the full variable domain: DTGVSQNPRHKITKRGQNVTFRCDPISEHNRLYWYRQTLGQGPEFLTYFQNEAQLEKSRLLSDRFSAERPKGSFSTLEIQRTEQGDSAMYLCASSFVWGFGYTFGSGTRLTVV.

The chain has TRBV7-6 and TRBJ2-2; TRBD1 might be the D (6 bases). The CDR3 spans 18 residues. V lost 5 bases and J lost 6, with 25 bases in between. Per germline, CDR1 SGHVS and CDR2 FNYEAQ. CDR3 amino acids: CASSLDPLTGRGAGELFF. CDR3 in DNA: TGTGCCAGCAGCCTCGACCCTCTAACAGGGAGAGGTGCCGGGGAGCTGTTTTTT.

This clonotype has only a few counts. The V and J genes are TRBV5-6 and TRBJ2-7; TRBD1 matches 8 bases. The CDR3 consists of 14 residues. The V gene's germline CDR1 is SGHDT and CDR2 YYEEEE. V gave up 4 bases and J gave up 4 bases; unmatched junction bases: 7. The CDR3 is CASSRETGAYEQYF. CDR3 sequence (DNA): TGTGCCAGCAGCCGGGAGACAGGGGCGTACGAGCAGTACTTC. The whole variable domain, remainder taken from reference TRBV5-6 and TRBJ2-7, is DAGVTQSPTHLIKTRGQQVTLRCSPKSGHDTVSWYQQALGQGPQFIFQYYEEEERQRGNFPDRFSGHQFPNYSSELNVNALLLGDSALYLCASSRETGAYEQYFGPGTRLTVT.

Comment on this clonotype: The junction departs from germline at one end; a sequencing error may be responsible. The CDR3 is CSAEGLDGTDMQYF. The CDR3 DNA reads TGCAGCGCTGAAGGGTTGGATGGCACAGATATGCAGTATTTT. V is TRBV29-1 and J is TRBJ2-3, with D unresolved. Germline-derived CDR1 and CDR2 are SQVTM and ANQGSEA. The CDR3 has 14 amino acids.

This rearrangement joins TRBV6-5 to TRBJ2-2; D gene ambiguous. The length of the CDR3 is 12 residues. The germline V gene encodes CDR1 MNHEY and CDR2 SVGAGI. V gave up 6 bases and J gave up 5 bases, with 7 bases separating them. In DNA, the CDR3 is TGTGCCAGCAGCCCGAGGACCGGGGAGCTGTTTTTT. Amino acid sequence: CASSPRTGELFF.

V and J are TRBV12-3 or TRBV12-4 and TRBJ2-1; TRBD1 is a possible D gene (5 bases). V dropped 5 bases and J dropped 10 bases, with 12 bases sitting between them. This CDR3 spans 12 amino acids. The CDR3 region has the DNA TGTGCCAGCAGTCTGGGGCCTTTAGAGCAGTTCTTC. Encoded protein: CASSLGPLEQFF.

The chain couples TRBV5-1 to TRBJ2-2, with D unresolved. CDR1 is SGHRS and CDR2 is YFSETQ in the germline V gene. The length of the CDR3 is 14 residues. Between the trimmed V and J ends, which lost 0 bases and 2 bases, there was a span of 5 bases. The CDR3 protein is CASSLVTNTGELFF. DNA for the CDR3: TGCGCCAGCAGCTTGGTGACTAACACCGGGGAGCTGTTTTTT.

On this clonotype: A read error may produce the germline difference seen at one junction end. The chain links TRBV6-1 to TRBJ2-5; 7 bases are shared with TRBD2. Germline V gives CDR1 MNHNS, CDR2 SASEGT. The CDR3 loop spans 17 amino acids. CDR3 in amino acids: CASSGPPSGTIKETQYF. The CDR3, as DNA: TGTGCCAGCAGTGGCCCCCCCTCCGGGACTATCAAAGAAACCCAGTACTTC.